The clone carrying this T cell receptor beta chain came up many times. What it binds is unknown. The data derive from a study of T-cell reconstitution after alpha-beta-depleted transplantation in children. Germline lookup yields CDR1 SSHAT and CDR2 FNYEAQ (reference sequence). The V segment lost 5 bases and the J segment 6 bases; nucleotides outside the gene matches: 13. The CDR3 is made up of 15 amino acids. Preparation of the TCRbeta library involved a method that used unique molecular identifiers. TCRdb redid the calling of the PCR reads with MiXCR, one entry per CDR3 protein. The sample lists hundreds of thousands of distinct CDR3 sequences; about 12% were seen once. Study findings and constraints: Recipient T cells and thymic progenitors that survived gave rise to the high TCRbeta diversity observed at day 60 in some patients. Two months or so post-transplant, alpha-beta T cells reportedly derived from several hundred expanded graft clones. At one year after transplant, newly produced T cells mostly accounted for T-cell counts and diversity.

The source was PBMCs, collected before TCRalphabeta/CD19-depleted stem cell transplant. The V and J genes are TRBV7-7 and TRBJ2-7, with TRBD2 identical over 7 bases. The TCR was taken from a girl aged 2 to 10 with congenital amegakaryocytic thrombocytopenia, due to receive a stem cell transplant. The CDR3 nucleotides read TGTGCCAGCAGCCCAGAGTTGGCGGGAGCGGGCGAGCAGTACTTC. Amino acids: CASSPELAGAGEQYF. Together with reference TRBV7-7 and TRBJ2-7, the CDR3 gives the full variable domain: GAGVSQSPRYKVTKRGQDVTLRCDPISSHATLYWYQQALGQGPEFLTYFNYEAQPDKSGLPSDRFSAERPEGSISTLTIQRTEQRDSAMYRCASSPELAGAGEQYFGPGTRLTVT.